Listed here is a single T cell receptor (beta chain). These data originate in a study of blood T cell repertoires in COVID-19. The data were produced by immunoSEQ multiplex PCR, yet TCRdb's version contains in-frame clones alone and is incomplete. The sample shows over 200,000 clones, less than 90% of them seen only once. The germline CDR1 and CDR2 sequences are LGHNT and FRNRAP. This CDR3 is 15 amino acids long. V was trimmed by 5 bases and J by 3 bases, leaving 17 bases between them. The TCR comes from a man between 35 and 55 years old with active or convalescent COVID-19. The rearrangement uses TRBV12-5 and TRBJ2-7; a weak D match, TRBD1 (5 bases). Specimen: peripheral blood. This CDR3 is CASGPTDIPYYEQYF. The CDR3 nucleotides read TGTGCTAGTGGTCCCACGGACATCCCGTACTACGAGCAGTACTTC.